The entry below describes one TCR beta chain. The antigen is not known. PCR used 60 Vbeta primers and 13 Jbeta primers. Sequencing was performed with immunoSEQ multiplex PCR; in TCRdb, only in-frame clones are kept and a portion is missing. Of 150,000 to 200,000 clones in the sample, about three quarters are singletons; the top ten hold 1.1%. The data are from a study of cytomegalovirus exposure and HLA in healthy donors. Turning to the study itself: Inside one of the first data releases sat tens of millions of unique TCRs taken from HLA-typed donors. General study results and limits: Most TCRs appeared rarely, but some public TCRs recurred in many donors.

CDR1 and CDR2 (germline): KGHSH, LQKENI. V lost 6 bases to trimming and J lost 2 bases, with 14 bases between them. The CDR3 loop spans 14 amino acids. The V and J genes are TRBV18 and TRBJ2-7; weak D call: TRBD1 (7 bases). Sequencing was performed on PBMCs. The clonotype comes from a woman between 35 and 50 years old in good health and CMV-seronegative. The DNA of the CDR3 is TGTGCCAGCTCCAGTACAGGGGAGGCCTACGAGCAGTACTTC. The encoded protein is CASSSTGEAYEQYF.